The 16 T cell receptor beta chains below were found in one sample sequenced in a study of regulatory T cells in long-lasting Graves disease. The sample's time point: newly diagnosed GD, antithyroid drugs for less than 3 months. From RNA extracted from PBMCs, the TCR library was made. Construction of the TCR beta libraries employed iRepertoire HTBI primers in conjunction with Arm-PCR of CDR3 regions. One entry per CDR3 protein, called by TCRdb with MiXCR from the multiplex PCR reads. The sample contains under 300,000 distinct CDR3 sequences, around 20% of which appear only once. Sequences were derived from peripheral blood mononuclear cells (PBMCs), sampled at new diagnosis, from a patient treated with antithyroid drugs. The receptors were sampled from a female donor with Graves disease.

CDR3 residues: CAISDQARRNSPLHF. CDR3 DNA sequence: TGTGCCATCAGTGACCAGGCAAGGAGGAATTCACCCCTCCACTTT. V is TRBV10-3 and J is TRBJ1-6; D gene unclear. Germline CDR1 reads ENHRY; CDR2 reads SYGVKD. The CDR3 contains 15 residues. V lost 3 bases to trimming and J lost 7 bases, with 13 bases between them.

Concerning this clonotype: This likely came from a read error, as a far larger clone is one base away. The chain uses TRBV6-2 or TRBV6-3 and TRBJ2-5; D is perhaps TRBD1 (6 bases). The CDR3 is 15 amino acids. Trimming pared 6 bases from V and 4 bases from J, leaving 18 bases between. Germline CDR1 is MNHEY and CDR2 is SVGEGT. The CDR3 region is CASSPRLVGAETQYF. The DNA of the CDR3 is TGTGCCAGCAGCCCCCGGCTAGTGGGGGCAGAGACCCAGTACTTC.

This chain links TRBV7-9 with TRBJ2-3, with 10 bases identical to TRBD2. There are 14 residues in the CDR3. V trimming: 3 bases; J trimming: 4 bases; junction bases outside the gene matches: 1. Germline loops: CDR1 SEHNR, CDR2 FQNEAQ (reference sequence). CDR3 loop: CASSLGTSADTQYF. In DNA, the CDR3 is TGTGCCAGCAGCTTGGGGACTAGCGCAGATACGCAGTATTTT. The variable domain in full, with the rest retrieved from reference TRBV7-9 and TRBJ2-3, is DTGVSQNPRHKITKRGQNVTFRCDPISEHNRLYWYRQTLGQGPEFLTYFQNEAQLEKSRLLSDRFSAERPKGSFSTLEIQRTEQGDSAMYLCASSLGTSADTQYFGPGTRLTVL.

Regarding this clonotype: It is likely a read error: a sequence one base away is far more abundant. The genes are TRBV7-2 and TRBJ2-7; D remains unclear. Trimming removed 5 bases from V and 3 bases from J, with 11 bases in between. Germline V lookup: CDR1 SGHTA, CDR2 FQGNSA. The CDR3 covers 13 residues. CDR3 DNA sequence: TGTGCCAGCAGCGCCACTGACGTCTACGAGCAGTACTTC. It is translated as CASSATDVYEQYF.

As for this clonotype: A far larger clone is only one base removed, so a read error is likely. This sequence joins TRBV5-4 and TRBJ1-1; maybe TRBD1 (5 bases). Germline assignment: CDR1 SGHNT and CDR2 YYREEE (reference sequence). The CDR3 is 17 residues long. The CDR3 spells CASSHKDEGPLNTGAFF. The DNA of the CDR3 is TGTGCCAGCAGCCACAAGGATGAGGGGCCCCTGAACACTGGAGCTTTCTTT.

There are many counts of this clonotype. This chain connects TRBV11-2 to TRBJ2-7; no definite D call. Germline CDR1 and CDR2: SGHAT and FQNNGV. The length of the CDR3 is 13 residues. Trimming pared 0 bases from V and 5 bases from J, leaving 8 bases between. The CDR3 DNA reads TGTGCCAGCAGCTTAGACAGGAAGAACGAGCAGTACTTC. Its protein is CASSLDRKNEQYF.

In regard to this clonotype: A read error is the likely source, as a far larger clone sits one nucleotide away. This chain links TRBV6-2 or TRBV6-3 with TRBJ2-5; 11 nucleotides line up with TRBD1. The CDR3 runs 15 residues. Looked up from germline, CDR1 is MNHEY and CDR2 is SVGEGT. V gave up 2 bases and J gave up 5 bases; unmatched junction bases: 4. Written as DNA, the CDR3 is TGTGCCAGCAGTTACAGGACAGGGGGCGCCGAGACCCAGTACTTC. Amino acids: CASSYRTGGAETQYF.

This clonotype has a handful of counts. The V and J genes are TRBV12-3 or TRBV12-4 and TRBJ1-1; possible D gene TRBD1, 5 bases. Trimming left V 5 bases short and J 5 bases short, with 12 bases between. The CDR3 covers 13 residues. The CDR3 loop is CASSLTTETEAFF. CDR3 bases: TGTGCCAGCAGTCTGACGACAGAGACTGAAGCTTTCTTT.

This clonotype came up many times. V and J are TRBV12-3 or TRBV12-4 and TRBJ1-1; 8 nucleotides align to TRBD1. V lost 6 bases and J lost 5; bases outside the gene matches: 5. The CDR3 sequence is 13 residues long. The CDR3 reads CASRTTGETEAFF. DNA of the CDR3: TGTGCCAGCAGGACGACAGGGGAAACTGAAGCTTTCTTT.

This clonotype was observed a few times. The chain is built from TRBV6-2 or TRBV6-3 and TRBJ2-1; no reliable D call. The CDR3 has 11 residues. V was clipped by 6 bases and J by 4 bases, with 4 bases between them. Germline CDR1 and CDR2: MNHEY and SVGEGT. The CDR3 region has the DNA TGTGCCAGCAGAAAATACAATGAGCAGTTCTTC. Translating gives CASRKYNEQFF.

This clonotype was detected only a few times. The V call is TRBV19, the J call TRBJ2-6, with D possibly being TRBD2 (5 bases). Trimming pared 2 bases from V and 2 bases from J, leaving 10 bases between. The CDR3 contains 16 residues. Germline V gene sequence: CDR1 LNHDA, CDR2 SQIVND (reference sequence). The CDR3 here is CASSIYRGAGANVLTF. For the CDR3, the DNA is TGTGCCAGTAGTATATATCGGGGAGCTGGGGCCAACGTCCTGACTTTC.

This clonotype was observed at least ten times. The V call is TRBV20-1, the J call TRBJ1-1, with a possible D match to TRBD1 (6 bases). V lost 0 bases to trimming and J lost 6 bases, with 14 bases between them. CDR1 is DFQATT and CDR2 is SNEGSKA in the germline V gene (reference sequence). This CDR3 contains 14 residues. The chain's CDR3 is CSARDQGRGAEAFF. CDR3 bases: TGCAGTGCTAGAGATCAGGGGCGCGGGGCTGAAGCTTTCTTT.

This clonotype has only a few counts. The CDR3 spells CASRPNRGYTEAFF. CDR3 sequence (DNA): TGTGCCAGCAGGCCCAATAGGGGTTATACTGAAGCTTTCTTT. J is TRBJ1-1 and V is TRBV25-1; D possibly corresponds to TRBD1 (5 bases). This CDR3 spans 14 amino acids. CDR1 and CDR2 from the germline V gene are MGHDK and SYGVNS. V lost 6 bases and J lost 5, with 16 bases in between.

This clonotype was detected a few times. This chain links TRBV19 with TRBJ2-2; D is perhaps TRBD1 (5 bases). Germline V gives CDR1 LNHDA, CDR2 SQIVND (reference sequence). CDR3 size: 15 residues. With 5 bases removed from V and 6 bases from J, the gap between germline ends came to 16 bases. Here the CDR3 DNA reads TGTGCCAGTAGTCCCAGACAGTCCTCGCCCGGGGAGCTGTTTTTT. Translated: CASSPRQSSPGELFF.

This chain joins TRBV20-1 and TRBJ2-1; 7 bases match TRBD2. The CDR3 extends over 15 amino acids. V was pared by 1 base and J by 5 bases, with 8 bases of the junction left unmatched. Germline V gene lookup returns CDR1 DFQATT and CDR2 SNEGSKA (reference sequence). The chain's CDR3 is CSARVGAGVDNEQFF. In DNA, the CDR3 is TGCAGTGCTAGAGTAGGGGCGGGAGTGGACAATGAGCAGTTCTTC.

This clonotype was detected ten times or more. The rearrangement links TRBV19 to TRBJ2-5, with a tentative D call TRBD2 (6 bases). The ends were cut back, 5 bases at V and 6 bases at J, with 13 bases in the middle. The CDR3 length is 13 residues. Germline values: CDR1 LNHDA, CDR2 SQIVND (reference sequence). The CDR3 protein is CASSPRGRKTQYF. CDR3 bases: TGTGCCAGTAGTCCACGAGGGAGGAAGACCCAGTACTTC.